This passage covers 31 T cell receptor beta chains from one sample sequenced in a study of cytomegalovirus exposure and HLA in healthy donors. Here immunoSEQ multiplex PCR was the method, and the copy in TCRdb shows in-frame clones only, minus some. The sample lists 250,000 to 350,000 clones; over 75% were seen once. The source material was PBMCs. These receptors all come from a man under 40 in good health and CMV-seronegative.

V usage is TRBV7-9 and J usage is TRBJ1-5; 8 bases align to TRBD1. The CDR3 loop spans 13 amino acids. V lost 2 bases and J lost 6; bases outside the gene matches: 0. The V gene's germline CDR1 is SEHNR and CDR2 FQNEAQ (reference sequence). CDR3 sequence reads: CASSLQGAQPQHF. CDR3 DNA sequence: TGTGCCAGCAGCTTACAGGGGGCTCAGCCCCAGCATTTT.

J is TRBJ2-5 and V is TRBV30, with 8 nucleotides matching TRBD2. V dropped 2 bases and J dropped 2; count of bases not matched to a gene: 10. CDR1 GTSNPN and CDR2 SVGIG come from the germline V gene (reference sequence). CDR3 length equals 16 residues. Here the CDR3 DNA reads TGTGCCTGGAGTCGGAGCGGGGGACTTCTTCAAGAGACCCAGTACTTC. Translation gives CAWSRSGGLLQETQYF.

This clone has a single count. The genes are TRBV7-8 and TRBJ2-7, with D possibly matching TRBD1 (6 bases). The CDR3 sequence is 14 residues long. Germline V CDR1 and CDR2: SGHVS, FQNEAQ. The V gene lost 1 base and the J gene lost 2 bases, with 9 bases spanning the gap. CDR3 in amino acids: CASSLGTVTYEQYF. The CDR3, as DNA: TGTGCCAGCAGCTTAGGGACAGTAACCTACGAGCAGTACTTC.

This chain uses TRBV5-1 with TRBJ2-7; 9 nucleotides match TRBD1. J gave up 1 base and V 4 bases, and 6 bases lay outside the gene matches. The CDR3 extends over 15 amino acids. The V gene's germline CDR1 is SGHRS and CDR2 YFSETQ. For the CDR3, the DNA is TGCGCCAGCAGCGATGACAGGGGGGCTTCCTACGAGCAGTACTTC. Protein: CASSDDRGASYEQYF.

The CDR3 is CATSRANINEQYF. The CDR3 DNA is TGTGCCACCAGCAGAGCCAACATCAACGAGCAGTACTTC. This chain connects TRBV15 to TRBJ2-7; D gene uncertain. This CDR3 spans 13 amino acids. V was shortened by 1 base and J by 5 bases, with 9 bases between the two germline ends. Germline lookup yields CDR1 LNHNV and CDR2 YYDKDF (reference sequence).

The V and J genes are TRBV7-9 and TRBJ1-2; D not certain. Between the trimmed V and J ends, which lost 3 bases and 7 bases, there was a span of 9 bases. Germline V lookup: CDR1 SEHNR, CDR2 FQNEAQ (reference sequence). This CDR3 spans 12 amino acids. The CDR3 region is CASSFSGSGYTF. As DNA, the CDR3 is TGTGCCAGCAGCTTTTCCGGTAGTGGCTACACCTTC.

The V call is TRBV5-6, the J call TRBJ1-2; D is possibly TRBD1 (5 bases). Germline V gives CDR1 SGHDT, CDR2 YYEEEE. The CDR3 has 13 amino acids. V shed 4 bases and J shed 1 base, with 8 bases lying between them. The CDR3 here is CASSPDSNYGYTF. CDR3 nucleotides: TGTGCCAGCAGCCCCGACAGTAACTATGGCTACACCTTC. Full variable domain (rest looked up from reference TRBV5-6 and TRBJ1-2): DAGVTQSPTHLIKTRGQQVTLRCSPKSGHDTVSWYQQALGQGPQFIFQYYEEEERQRGNFPDRFSGHQFPNYSSELNVNALLLGDSALYLCASSPDSNYGYTFGSGTRLTVV.

The chain is built from TRBV5-1 and TRBJ2-5; TRBD2 matches at 9 bases. After removal of 0 bases from V and 3 bases from J, the junction contained 3 bases not matched to a gene. Germline lookup yields CDR1 SGHRS and CDR2 YFSETQ. This CDR3 region has 15 residues. CDR3 nucleotide sequence: TGCGCCAGCAGCTTGGGTCCTAGCGGGAAAGAGACCCAGTACTTC. As protein: CASSLGPSGKETQYF.

The V and J genes are TRBV7-2 and TRBJ2-7; D may be TRBD1 (6 bases). This CDR3 is built from 15 residues. Germline V gene sequence: CDR1 SGHTA, CDR2 FQGNSA. V lost 4 bases and J lost 2, with 15 bases in between. CDR3 DNA sequence: TGTGCCAGCAGCTGGTCGGACAGTCTCGCCTACGAGCAGTACTTC. It encodes CASSWSDSLAYEQYF.

This chain connects TRBV23-1 to TRBJ2-3; 13 bases map to TRBD2. TRBV23-1 is noted as an ORF with a role that remains uncertain. CDR3 length: 17 amino acids. J gave up 8 bases and V 11 bases, and 19 bases lay outside the gene matches. CDR3 residues: CAVKLAGGPGTGATQYF. DNA of the CDR3: TGCGCCGTTAAACTAGCGGGGGGGCCTGGTACGGGTGCTACGCAGTATTTT.

This clone has a single count. The chain is built from TRBV7-7 and TRBJ2-5; tentative D call: TRBD1 (6 bases). The CDR3 length is 12 residues. CDR1 SSHAT and CDR2 FNYEAQ come from the germline V gene (reference sequence). CDR3 region: CATNSGGETQYF. In nucleotides, the CDR3 is TGTGCGACAAACTCTGGGGGCGAGACCCAGTACTTC. Based on the CDR3 plus reference TRBV7-7 and TRBJ2-5, the full variable domain is GAGVSQSPRYKVTKRGQDVTLRCDPISSHATLYWYQQALGQGPEFLTYFNYEAQPDKSGLPSDRFSAERPEGSISTLTIQRTEQRDSAMYRCATNSGGETQYFGPGTRLLVL.

V and J are TRBV5-1 and TRBJ2-7; 12 nucleotides align to TRBD1. The CDR3 totals 14 residues. V shed 5 bases and J 5 bases; nucleotides not matched to a gene: 5. Per germline, CDR1 SGHRS and CDR2 YFSETQ. DNA of the CDR3: TGCGCCAGCAGACCCGGGACAGGGGGCAACGAGCAGTACTTC. Translated: CASRPGTGGNEQYF.

The chain uses TRBV6-6 and TRBJ1-1, with unresolved D. Germline values: CDR1 MNHNY, CDR2 SVGAGI (reference sequence). This CDR3 spans 13 amino acids. V lost 4 bases and J 2 bases, leaving 8 bases between the germline ends. The CDR3 sequence is CASSWLRNTEAFF. The CDR3 DNA reads TGTGCCAGCAGTTGGTTGAGAAACACTGAAGCTTTCTTT.

The J gene is TRBJ2-3, the V gene TRBV5-6; 10 bases are a match to TRBD2. The trim removed 4 bases at V and 4 bases at J, leaving 12 bases unmatched. Germline CDR1 reads SGHDT; CDR2 reads YYEEEE. CDR3 length equals 17 residues. CDR3 loop: CASSLWKGLAYPDTQYF. The CDR3 DNA reads as TGTGCCAGCAGCCTCTGGAAGGGACTAGCGTACCCAGATACGCAGTATTTT.

This chain links TRBV19 with TRBJ2-1; D remains ambiguous. Germline V lookup: CDR1 LNHDA, CDR2 SQIVND (reference sequence). The CDR3 sequence is 12 residues long. Deletions cut 10 bases from V and 7 bases from J, with 14 bases between. Here the CDR3 DNA reads TGTGCCACAAAACTACCCGGGAATGAGCAGTTCTTC. Translated: CATKLPGNEQFF.

This sequence joins TRBV7-8 and TRBJ2-1; D possibly corresponds to TRBD1 (5 bases). Between the trimmed V and J ends, which lost 3 bases and 7 bases, there was a span of 10 bases. This CDR3 has 13 amino acids. Germline V CDR1 and CDR2: SGHVS, FQNEAQ. The CDR3 spells CASSLGPGNEQFF. The CDR3 DNA is TGTGCCAGCAGCTTGGGGCCAGGAAATGAGCAGTTCTTC.

The rearrangement joins TRBV5-1 to TRBJ2-3; 11 bases match TRBD2. In germline, CDR1 is SGHRS, CDR2 YFSETQ. This CDR3 contains 17 residues. Losses at the gene ends were 3 bases for V and 2 bases for J; bases not matched to a gene: 8. CDR3 sequence reads: CASSSMGLAEITDTQYF. DNA for the CDR3: TGCGCCAGCAGCTCTATGGGACTAGCGGAGATCACAGATACGCAGTATTTT.

The genes are TRBV5-1 and TRBJ2-7, with 8 bases fitting TRBD1. The J segment lost 7 bases and the V segment lost 7 bases, leaving 10 bases of the junction unmatched. The CDR3 length is 13 residues. The germline CDR1 and CDR2 sequences are SGHRS and YFSETQ. In nucleotides, the CDR3 is TGCGCCAGCGGAAAGACAGGGGAGCGGGAGCAGTACTTC. This sequence encodes CASGKTGEREQYF.

This sequence joins TRBV18 and TRBJ1-6; D not certain. CDR3 length equals 14 residues. V lost 3 bases and J lost 4, with 7 bases in between. CDR1 KGHSH and CDR2 LQKENI come from the germline V gene. The CDR3 sequence is CASSPTSYNSPLHF. The CDR3 coding sequence is TGTGCCAGCTCACCGACATCTTATAATTCACCCCTCCACTTT.

The V gene is TRBV5-6, the J gene TRBJ1-2; 11 nucleotides align to TRBD1. Trimming removed 2 bases from V and 8 bases from J; junction bases left unmatched: 11. Germline lookup yields CDR1 SGHDT and CDR2 YYEEEE. This CDR3 has 16 residues. This CDR3 reads CASSFGTGQGARGYTF. The CDR3 region has the DNA TGTGCCAGCAGCTTTGGAACAGGACAGGGGGCTCGGGGCTACACCTTC.

The V gene is TRBV14, the J gene TRBJ2-5; 9 nucleotides agree with TRBD1. Germline assignment: CDR1 SGHDN and CDR2 FVKESK. The trim removed 2 bases at V and 5 bases at J, leaving 15 bases unmatched. This CDR3 spans 18 amino acids. CDR3 nucleotides: TGTGCCAGCAGCCAACGTCTTCCGGGACAGGGTGTGTTGGAGACCCAGTACTTC. Translating gives CASSQRLPGQGVLETQYF.

V usage is TRBV11-2 and J usage is TRBJ1-1; 8 positions agree with TRBD1. Unmatched junction bases numbered 6, after V lost 0 bases and J lost 0 bases. CDR1 and CDR2 (germline): SGHAT, FQNNGV. This CDR3 comprises 17 residues. The CDR3 is CASSLDIRTGMNTEAFF. The CDR3 DNA sequence: TGTGCCAGCAGCTTAGATATCAGGACAGGGATGAACACTGAAGCTTTCTTT.

The V gene is TRBV5-1, the J gene TRBJ2-7; TRBD1 aligns across 8 bases. The CDR3 has 16 amino acids. V shed 4 bases, J shed 0 bases, and the junction held 9 bases outside the gene matches. Germline V gene lookup returns CDR1 SGHRS and CDR2 YFSETQ. CDR3 in amino acids: CASSGQGAVSSYEQYF. The CDR3 DNA sequence: TGCGCCAGCAGCGGGCAGGGGGCTGTTAGCTCCTACGAGCAGTACTTC.

The chain recombines TRBV7-9 with TRBJ2-5, with TRBD1 matching over 8 bases. The junction had 5 bases not matched to a gene; V was cut back by 1 base and J by 4 bases. The CDR3 is 15 amino acids. CDR1 is SEHNR, CDR2 FQNEAQ, per germline (reference sequence). The CDR3 sequence: CASSLVGRGPETQYF. CDR3 nucleotides: TGTGCCAGCAGCTTAGTTGGCAGGGGGCCAGAGACCCAGTACTTC.

V gene TRBV4-3 combines with J gene TRBJ1-2; 7 nucleotides agree with TRBD1. CDR3 length: 15 amino acids. After removal of 0 bases from V and 5 bases from J, the junction contained 6 bases not matched to a gene. Germline assignment: CDR1 LGHNA and CDR2 YSLEER. The CDR3 DNA sequence: TGCGCCAGCAGCCAAGAAGCGGGGGGACAGTATGGCTACACCTTC. It specifies CASSQEAGGQYGYTF.

V is TRBV9 and J is TRBJ2-1; D not resolved. V lost 0 bases and J 2 bases, leaving 3 bases between the germline ends. Germline lookup yields CDR1 SGDLS and CDR2 YYNGEE. This CDR3 contains 13 residues. CDR3: CASSVAPYNEQFF. The DNA for the CDR3 is TGTGCCAGCAGCGTAGCTCCCTACAATGAGCAGTTCTTC.

The chain combines TRBV5-1 with TRBJ1-4; 10 nucleotides agree with TRBD1. This CDR3 is built from 23 residues. CDR1 is SGHRS, CDR2 YFSETQ, per germline. The J segment lost 6 bases and the V segment lost 0 bases, leaving 26 bases of the junction unmatched. In nucleotides, the CDR3 is TGCGCCAGCAGCTTGGTCCAAGGCCATACCGACGGGACAGGGGCGGACTTGGATGAAAAACTGTTTTTT. Translating it yields CASSLVQGHTDGTGADLDEKLFF.

The rearrangement joins TRBV2 to TRBJ2-7, with D maybe TRBD1 (6 bases). The CDR3 consists of 15 residues. The germline V gene has CDR1 SNHLY and CDR2 FYNNEI. With 5 bases removed from V and 2 bases from J, the gap between germline ends came to 16 bases. CDR3 protein: CASSNGQRPTYEQYF. CDR3 sequence (DNA): TGTGCCAGCAGTAACGGACAGCGCCCAACCTACGAGCAGTACTTC.

The V call is TRBV7-6, the J call TRBJ1-1; 8 bases map to TRBD1. The germline gives CDR1 SGHVS, CDR2 FNYEAQ. The CDR3 loop spans 13 amino acids. The junction had 5 bases not matched to a gene; V was cut back by 4 bases and J by 7 bases. The CDR3 loop reads CASSSRGQGEAFF. CDR3 in DNA: TGTGCCAGCAGCTCCAGGGGGCAAGGTGAAGCTTTCTTT.

The gene calls are TRBV21-1 and TRBJ2-5; the table's TRBD2 call for D was not verified on the DNA. TRBV21-1 is classified as a pseudogene. The CDR3 has 17 amino acids. This CDR3 is CASSKDLARRSGETQYF. The CDR3, as DNA: TGTGCCAGCAGCAAAGATCTAGCAAGGAGGTCGGGAGAGACCCAGTACTTC.

The CDR3 protein is CASSTTGVTYEQYF. The CDR3 DNA reads TGTGCCAGCAGCACGACAGGGGTAACCTACGAGCAGTACTTC. The V gene is TRBV5-4, the J gene TRBJ2-7; 8 nucleotides agree with TRBD1. Trimming cost V 4 bases and J 2 bases; bases outside gene matches: 5. The germline V gene has CDR1 SGHNT and CDR2 YYREEE (reference sequence). This CDR3 comprises 14 residues.